This entry describes one T cell receptor (beta chain). No cognate antigen has been identified for it. The input lacks base qualities; no much larger clone sits a single base away. Patients with autoimmune disease history or receiving systemic immunosuppression were excluded from the trial. In every dose cohort, peripheral blood was drawn for TCR sequencing at baseline, cycle 4 day 1, and cycle 7 day 1. The samples were taken from a phase I, first-in-human, multicenter, open-label dose-escalation trial of ivuxolimab. Adults with locally advanced or metastatic melanoma, renal cell, hepatocellular, or head and neck squamous cell carcinoma were enrolled in the trial. Before TCR sequencing, CD4+ and CD8+ T cells were separately sorted from peripheral blood. Genomic DNA was isolated from the sorted cells so that the TCRbeta CDR3 region could be sequenced. TCRbeta CDR3 regions were sequenced using the immunoSEQ Assay. Entries here come from immuneACCESS through TCRdb and include only in-frame sequences with V and J called. Some clones fail to appear in such tables; in the studies checked, an unresolved V gene covers under half of the shortfall, and the cause of the remainder is unknown. The sample contains over 60,000 clones, roughly 87% of them found a single time. The ten largest clones take up just over 2% of the sample.

Trimming removed 9 bases from V and 8 bases from J, leaving 13 bases between the germline ends. The germline V gene encodes CDR1 LNHDA and CDR2 SQIVND (reference sequence). The CDR3 starts with the cysteine, ends with the phenylalanine, and has 12 residues. Only the CDR3 DNA is retained, 36 bases long and in frame from the first base. This sample was included in a study of OX40 agonist ivuxolimab in advanced cancers. For the wider study: Ivuxolimab was a fully human IgG2 agonistic monoclonal antibody targeting the costimulatory receptor OX40 (CD134). Intravenous ivuxolimab was administered to patients every 2 weeks at six dose levels: 0.01, 0.1, 0.3, 1.5, 3 and 10 mg/kg. Of the roughly 51 patients in dose escalation, 19 had hepatocellular carcinoma, some 15 had melanoma, 9 had renal cell carcinoma and 9 had head and neck cancer. The dose-escalation cohort was about 86% male with a mean age of approximately 60 years, ranging from roughly 23 to 90. Prior anti-PD-1, anti-PD-L1 or anti-CTLA-4 therapy was permitted, and approximately 40% of dose-escalation patients had received checkpoint inhibitors. Partial responses occurred in three dose-escalation patients, of whom one had hepatocellular carcinoma and two had cutaneous melanoma. Peripheral TCRbeta sequencing aimed to test whether ivuxolimab altered TCR sequence diversity and caused clonal T-cell expansion. The paper reports the monotherapy dose-escalation portion (N of about 47 patients) of the phase I ivuxolimab trial.

Overall results and qualifications from the work: The antigen specificity of the peripheral T cells that underwent clonal expansion was not determined. In the 0.1-3.0 mg/kg groups, partial responders were among the patients with the lowest normalized peripheral clonal expansion, particularly in CD8+ T cells. At doses of 0.1 to 3.0 mg/kg, clonal expansion of both CD4+ and CD8+ blood T cells was observed from baseline to week 6. After ivuxolimab, expanded clones were on average more numerous among CD8+ T cells than among CD4+ T cells. Low levels of normalized T-cell clonal expansion were also shown by some nonresponding patients.

The receptor was derived from an adult with an advanced solid tumor such as melanoma, head and neck, liver or kidney cancer. The rearranged segments are TRBV19 and TRBJ1-4, and possibly TRBD1, on 6 matching bases. The starting material was CD4+ or CD8+ T cells sorted from blood, obtained in a trial of the OX40 agonist ivuxolimab. The CDR3 protein is CASSTGFEKLFF. The DNA sequence reads TGTGCCAGCTCGACAGGTTTCGAAAAACTGTTTTTT. Joined to the reference TRBV19 and TRBJ1-4 proteins, this CDR3 gives the full variable domain: DGGITQSPKYLFRKEGQNVTLSCEQNLNHDAMYWYRQDPGQGLRLIYYSQIVNDFQKGDIAEGYSVSREKKESFPLTVTSAQKNPTAFYLCASSTGFEKLFFGSGTQLSVL.